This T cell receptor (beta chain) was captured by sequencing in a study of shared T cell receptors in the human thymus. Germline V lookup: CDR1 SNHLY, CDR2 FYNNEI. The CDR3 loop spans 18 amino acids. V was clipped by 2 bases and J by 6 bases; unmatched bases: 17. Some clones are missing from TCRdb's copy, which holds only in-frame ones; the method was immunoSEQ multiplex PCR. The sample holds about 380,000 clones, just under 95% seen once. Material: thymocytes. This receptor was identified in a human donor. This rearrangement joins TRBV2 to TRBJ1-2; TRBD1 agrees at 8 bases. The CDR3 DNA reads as TGTGCCAGCAGTGAACCTCACCTCAGGGGGCGAGGTAAGGATGGCTACACCTTC. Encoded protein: CASSEPHLRGRGKDGYTF.